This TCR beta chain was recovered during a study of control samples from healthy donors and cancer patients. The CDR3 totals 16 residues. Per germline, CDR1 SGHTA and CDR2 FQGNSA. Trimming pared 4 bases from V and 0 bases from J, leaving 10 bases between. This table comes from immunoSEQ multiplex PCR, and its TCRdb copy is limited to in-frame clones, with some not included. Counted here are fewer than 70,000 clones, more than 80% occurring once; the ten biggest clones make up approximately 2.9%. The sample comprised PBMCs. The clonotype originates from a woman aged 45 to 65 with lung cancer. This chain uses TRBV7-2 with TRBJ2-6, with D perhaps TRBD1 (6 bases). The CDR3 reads CASSSHRDSGANVLTF. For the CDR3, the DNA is TGTGCCAGCAGCTCCCACAGGGACTCTGGGGCCAACGTCCTGACTTTC.